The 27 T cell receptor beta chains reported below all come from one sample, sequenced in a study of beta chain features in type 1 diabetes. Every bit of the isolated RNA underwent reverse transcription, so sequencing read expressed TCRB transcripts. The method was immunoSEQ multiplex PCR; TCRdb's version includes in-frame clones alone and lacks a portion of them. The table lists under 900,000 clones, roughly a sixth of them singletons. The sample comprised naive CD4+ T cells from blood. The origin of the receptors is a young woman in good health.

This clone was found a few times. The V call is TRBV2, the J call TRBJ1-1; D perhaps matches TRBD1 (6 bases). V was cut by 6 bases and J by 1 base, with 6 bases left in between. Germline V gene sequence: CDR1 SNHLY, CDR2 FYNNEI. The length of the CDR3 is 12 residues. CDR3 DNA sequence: TGTGCCAGCAGGGGACAGAACACTGAAGCTTTCTTT. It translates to CASRGQNTEAFF.

The CDR3 coding sequence is TGTGCCAGCAGGGGGTCTAGCGGGTCCTCCCGCGGGCAGTACTTC. Amino acids: CASRGSSGSSRGQYF. V gene TRBV2 combines with J gene TRBJ2-7, with 8 bases fitting TRBD2. The junction had 16 bases not matched to a gene; V was cut back by 6 bases and J by 9 bases. CDR3 length equals 15 residues. Germline V gene sequence: CDR1 SNHLY, CDR2 FYNNEI.

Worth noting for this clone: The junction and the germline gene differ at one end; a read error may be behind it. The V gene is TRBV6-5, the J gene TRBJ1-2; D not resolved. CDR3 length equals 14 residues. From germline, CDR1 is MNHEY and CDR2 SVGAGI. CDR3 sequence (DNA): TGTGCCAGCGGTTACTCTACTGCGGGGTATGGCTACACCTTC. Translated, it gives CASGYSTAGYGYTF.

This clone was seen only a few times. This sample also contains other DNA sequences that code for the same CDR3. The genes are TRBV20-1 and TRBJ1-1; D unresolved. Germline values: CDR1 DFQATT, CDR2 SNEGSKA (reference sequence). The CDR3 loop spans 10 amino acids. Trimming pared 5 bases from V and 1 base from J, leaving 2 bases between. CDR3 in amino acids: CSASNTEAFF. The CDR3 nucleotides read TGCAGTGCTTCGAACACTGAAGCTTTCTTT.

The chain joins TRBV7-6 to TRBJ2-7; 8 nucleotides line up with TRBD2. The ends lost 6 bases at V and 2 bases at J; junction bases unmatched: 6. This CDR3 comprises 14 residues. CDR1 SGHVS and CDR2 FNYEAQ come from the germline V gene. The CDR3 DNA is TGTGCCAGCAGTCGAACTAGCGGAACCTACGAGCAGTACTTC. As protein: CASSRTSGTYEQYF.

The CDR3 nucleotides read TGTGCCAGCAGCTTAGTAGGGGTTCGTGAAGCTTTCTTT. Protein product: CASSLVGVREAFF. This sequence joins TRBV13 and TRBJ1-1, with a tentative D call TRBD1 (5 bases). Between the trimmed V and J ends, which lost 1 base and 7 bases, there was a span of 10 bases. This CDR3 is 13 amino acids long. Germline V lookup: CDR1 PRHDT, CDR2 FYEKMQ (reference sequence).

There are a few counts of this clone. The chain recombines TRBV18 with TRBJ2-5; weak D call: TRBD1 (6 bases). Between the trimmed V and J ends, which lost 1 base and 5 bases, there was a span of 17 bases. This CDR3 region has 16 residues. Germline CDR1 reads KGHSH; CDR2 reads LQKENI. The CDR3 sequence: CASSPLSLSQGETQYF. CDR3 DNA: TGTGCCAGCTCACCACTTTCCCTATCGCAGGGGGAGACCCAGTACTTC.

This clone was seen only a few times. The CDR3 reads CASSLVGGTRGYTF. In DNA form, the CDR3 reads TGTGCCAGCAGCTTAGTCGGGGGAACGCGTGGCTACACCTTC. The chain recombines TRBV11-2 with TRBJ1-2; D is perhaps TRBD1 (5 bases). This CDR3 has 14 residues. Trimming took 1 base from V and 7 from J, leaving 13 bases between them. Germline V lookup: CDR1 SGHAT, CDR2 FQNNGV.

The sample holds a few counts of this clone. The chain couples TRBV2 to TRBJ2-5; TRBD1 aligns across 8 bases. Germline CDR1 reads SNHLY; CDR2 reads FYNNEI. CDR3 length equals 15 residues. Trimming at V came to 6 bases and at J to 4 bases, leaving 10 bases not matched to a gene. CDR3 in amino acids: CASSRQTGAPETQYF. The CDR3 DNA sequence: TGTGCCAGCAGCCGACAGACAGGGGCGCCAGAGACCCAGTACTTC.

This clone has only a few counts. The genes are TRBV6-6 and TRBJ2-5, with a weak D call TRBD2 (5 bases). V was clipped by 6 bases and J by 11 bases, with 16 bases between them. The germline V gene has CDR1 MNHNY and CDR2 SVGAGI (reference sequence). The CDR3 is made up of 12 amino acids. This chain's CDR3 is CASRDAVRGQYF. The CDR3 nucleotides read TGTGCCAGCAGGGACGCCGTACGAGGGCAGTACTTC.

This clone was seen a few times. The CDR3 sequence is CASSPFAQGGGNTIYF. CDR3 coding DNA: TGTGCCAGCAGCCCATTCGCTCAAGGTGGTGGAAACACCATATATTTT. V is TRBV11-2 and J is TRBJ1-3, with D hard to call. V dropped 5 bases and J dropped 3 bases, with 17 bases sitting between them. The CDR3 sequence is 16 residues long. Looked up from germline, CDR1 is SGHAT and CDR2 is FQNNGV.

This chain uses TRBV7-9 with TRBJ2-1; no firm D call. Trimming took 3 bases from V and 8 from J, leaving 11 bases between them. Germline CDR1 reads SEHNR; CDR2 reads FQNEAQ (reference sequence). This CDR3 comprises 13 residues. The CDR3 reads CASSLGTLYEQFF. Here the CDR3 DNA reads TGTGCCAGCAGCTTGGGCACCCTCTATGAGCAGTTCTTC.

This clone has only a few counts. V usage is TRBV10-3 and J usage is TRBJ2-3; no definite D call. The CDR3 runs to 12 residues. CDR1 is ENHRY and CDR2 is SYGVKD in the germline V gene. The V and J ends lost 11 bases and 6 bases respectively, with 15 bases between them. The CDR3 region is CACVGSDDTQYF. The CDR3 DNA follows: TGTGCCTGTGTCGGAAGCGACGATACGCAGTATTTT.

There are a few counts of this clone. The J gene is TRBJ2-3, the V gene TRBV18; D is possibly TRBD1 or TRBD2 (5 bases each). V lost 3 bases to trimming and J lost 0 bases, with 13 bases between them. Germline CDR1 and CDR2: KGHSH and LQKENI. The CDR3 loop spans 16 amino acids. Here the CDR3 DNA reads TGTGCCAGCTCACCTGCCGGGGCCCTCAGCACAGATACGCAGTATTTT. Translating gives CASSPAGALSTDTQYF.

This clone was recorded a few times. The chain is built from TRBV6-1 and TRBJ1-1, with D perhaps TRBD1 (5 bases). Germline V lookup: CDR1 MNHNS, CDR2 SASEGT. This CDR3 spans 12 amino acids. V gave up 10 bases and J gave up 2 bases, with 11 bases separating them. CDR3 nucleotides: TGTGCCACCGCAGACAGCAACACTGAAGCTTTCTTT. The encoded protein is CATADSNTEAFF.

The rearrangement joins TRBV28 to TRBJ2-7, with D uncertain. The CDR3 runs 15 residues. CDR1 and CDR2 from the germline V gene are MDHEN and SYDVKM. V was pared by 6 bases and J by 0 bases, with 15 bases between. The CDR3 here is CASSPTTFNSYEQYF. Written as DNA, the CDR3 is TGTGCCAGCAGCCCTACTACGTTTAACTCCTACGAGCAGTACTTC.

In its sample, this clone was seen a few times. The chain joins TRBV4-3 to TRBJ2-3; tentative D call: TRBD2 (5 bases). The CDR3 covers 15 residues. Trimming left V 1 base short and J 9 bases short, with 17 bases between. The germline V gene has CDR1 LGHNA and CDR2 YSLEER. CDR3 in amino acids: CASSQGGSFTGTQYF. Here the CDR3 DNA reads TGCGCCAGCAGCCAAGGCGGCAGCTTCACGGGGACGCAGTATTTT.

CDR3 DNA: TGTGCCAGTAGCGGCGCTGATACTCTGGGCAATGAGCAGTTCTTC. It encodes CASSGADTLGNEQFF. The chain employs TRBV19 and TRBJ2-1; D is unclear. Germline loops: CDR1 LNHDA, CDR2 SQIVND (reference sequence). Trimming stripped 6 bases from V and 6 bases from J, with 18 bases between. The CDR3 consists of 15 residues.

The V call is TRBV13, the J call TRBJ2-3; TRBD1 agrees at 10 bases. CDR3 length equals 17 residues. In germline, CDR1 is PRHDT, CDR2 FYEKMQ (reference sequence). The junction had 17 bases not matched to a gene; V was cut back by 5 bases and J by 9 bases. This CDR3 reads CASSLRRQGAVGSTQYF. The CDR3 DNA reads TGTGCCAGCAGCCTACGCCGACAGGGGGCTGTGGGGTCAACGCAGTATTTT.

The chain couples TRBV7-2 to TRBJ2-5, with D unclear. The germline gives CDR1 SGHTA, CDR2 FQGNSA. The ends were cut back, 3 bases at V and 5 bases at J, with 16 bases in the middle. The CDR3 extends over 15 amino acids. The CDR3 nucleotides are TGTGCCAGCAGCTTCGACCTCGGCCCTTGGGAGACCCAGTACTTC. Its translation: CASSFDLGPWETQYF. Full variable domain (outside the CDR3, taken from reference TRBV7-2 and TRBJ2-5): GAGVSQSPSNKVTEKGKDVELRCDPISGHTALYWYRQSLGQGLEFLIYFQGNSAPDKSGLPSDRFSAERTGGSVSTLTIQRTQQEDSAVYLCASSFDLGPWETQYFGPGTRLLVL.

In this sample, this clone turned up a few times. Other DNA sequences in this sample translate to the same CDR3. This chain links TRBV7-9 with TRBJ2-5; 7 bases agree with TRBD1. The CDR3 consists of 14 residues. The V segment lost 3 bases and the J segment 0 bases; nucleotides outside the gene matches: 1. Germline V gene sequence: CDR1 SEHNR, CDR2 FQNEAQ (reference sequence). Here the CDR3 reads CASSLGQHQETQYF. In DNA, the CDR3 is TGTGCCAGCAGCTTGGGACAGCACCAAGAGACCCAGTACTTC.

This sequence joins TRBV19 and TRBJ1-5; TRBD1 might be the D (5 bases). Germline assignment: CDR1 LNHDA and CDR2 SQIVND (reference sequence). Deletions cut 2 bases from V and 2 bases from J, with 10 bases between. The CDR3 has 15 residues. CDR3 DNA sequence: TGTGCCAGTAGTATAACAGGCGGGGGCAATCAGCCCCAGCATTTT. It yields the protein CASSITGGGNQPQHF.

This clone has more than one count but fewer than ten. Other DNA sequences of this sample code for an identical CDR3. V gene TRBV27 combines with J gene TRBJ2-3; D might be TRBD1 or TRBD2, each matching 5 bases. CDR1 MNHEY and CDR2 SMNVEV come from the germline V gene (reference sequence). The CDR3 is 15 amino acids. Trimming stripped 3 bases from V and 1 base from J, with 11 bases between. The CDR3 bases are TGTGCCAGCAGTTTTCGGGACGGGGGCACAGATACGCAGTATTTT. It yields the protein CASSFRDGGTDTQYF.

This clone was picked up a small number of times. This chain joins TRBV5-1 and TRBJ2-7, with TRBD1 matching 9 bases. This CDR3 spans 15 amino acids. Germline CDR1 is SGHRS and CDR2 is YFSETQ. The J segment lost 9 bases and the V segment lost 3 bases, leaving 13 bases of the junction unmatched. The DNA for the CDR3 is TGCGCCAGCAGCTCTCAGGACAGGGGACTCCCCTGGCAGTACTTC. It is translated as CASSSQDRGLPWQYF.

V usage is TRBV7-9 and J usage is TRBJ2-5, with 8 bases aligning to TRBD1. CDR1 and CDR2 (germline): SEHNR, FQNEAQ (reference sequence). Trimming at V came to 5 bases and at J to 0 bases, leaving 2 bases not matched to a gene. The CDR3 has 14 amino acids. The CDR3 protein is CASSRTGNQETQYF. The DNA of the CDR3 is TGTGCCAGCAGCCGGACAGGGAACCAAGAGACCCAGTACTTC.

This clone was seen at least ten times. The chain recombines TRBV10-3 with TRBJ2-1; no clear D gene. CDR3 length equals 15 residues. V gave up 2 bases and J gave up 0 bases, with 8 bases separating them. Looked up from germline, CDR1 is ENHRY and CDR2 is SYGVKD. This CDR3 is CAISEATDSYNEQFF. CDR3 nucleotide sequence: TGTGCCATCAGTGAGGCCACCGACTCCTACAATGAGCAGTTCTTC.

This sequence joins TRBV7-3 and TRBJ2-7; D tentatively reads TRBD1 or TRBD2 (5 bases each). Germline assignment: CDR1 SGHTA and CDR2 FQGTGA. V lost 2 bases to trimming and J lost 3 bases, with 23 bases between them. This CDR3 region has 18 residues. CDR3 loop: CASSLDLMLGTVHYEQYF. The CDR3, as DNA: TGTGCCAGCAGCTTAGATCTGATGTTGGGGACCGTACACTACGAGCAGTACTTC. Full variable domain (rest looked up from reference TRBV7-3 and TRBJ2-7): GAGVSQTPSNKVTEKGKYVELRCDPISGHTALYWYRQSLGQGPEFLIYFQGTGAADDSGLPNDRFFAVRPEGSVSTLKIQRTERGDSAVYLCASSLDLMLGTVHYEQYFGPGTRLTVT.